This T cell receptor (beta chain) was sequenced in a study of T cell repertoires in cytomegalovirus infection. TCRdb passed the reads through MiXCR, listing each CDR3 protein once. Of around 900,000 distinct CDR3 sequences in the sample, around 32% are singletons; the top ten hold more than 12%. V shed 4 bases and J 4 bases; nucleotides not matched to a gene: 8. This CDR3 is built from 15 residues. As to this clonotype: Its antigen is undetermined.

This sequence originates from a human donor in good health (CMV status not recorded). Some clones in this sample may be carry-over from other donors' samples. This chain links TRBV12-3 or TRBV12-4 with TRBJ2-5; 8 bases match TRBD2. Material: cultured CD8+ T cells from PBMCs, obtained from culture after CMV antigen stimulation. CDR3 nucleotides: TGTGCCAGCAGTTCCAACGGGGGGGCCTCAGAGACCCAGTACTTC. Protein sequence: CASSSNGGASETQYF.